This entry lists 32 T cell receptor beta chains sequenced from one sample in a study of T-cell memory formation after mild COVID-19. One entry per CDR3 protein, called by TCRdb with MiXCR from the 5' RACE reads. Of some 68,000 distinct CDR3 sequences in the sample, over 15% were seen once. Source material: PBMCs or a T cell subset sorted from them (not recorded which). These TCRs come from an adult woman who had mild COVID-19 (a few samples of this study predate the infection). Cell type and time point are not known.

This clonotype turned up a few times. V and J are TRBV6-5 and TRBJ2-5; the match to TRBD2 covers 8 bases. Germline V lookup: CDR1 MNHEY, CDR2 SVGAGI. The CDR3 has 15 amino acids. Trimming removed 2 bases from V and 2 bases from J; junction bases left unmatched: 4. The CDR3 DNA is TGTGCCAGCAGTTACCGCGCTAGCGGGCAAGAGACCCAGTACTTC. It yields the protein CASSYRASGQETQYF.

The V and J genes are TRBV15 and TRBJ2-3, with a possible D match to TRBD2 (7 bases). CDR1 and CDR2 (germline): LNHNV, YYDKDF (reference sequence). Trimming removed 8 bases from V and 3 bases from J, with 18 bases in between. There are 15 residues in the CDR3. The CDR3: CATRGGASITDTQYF. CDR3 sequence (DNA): TGTGCCACCCGAGGGGGGGCTAGTATAACAGATACGCAGTATTTT.

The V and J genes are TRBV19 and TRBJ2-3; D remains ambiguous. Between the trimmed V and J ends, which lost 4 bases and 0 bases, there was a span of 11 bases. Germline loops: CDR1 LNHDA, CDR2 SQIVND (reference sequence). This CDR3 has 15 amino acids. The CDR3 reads CASSTPTTSTDTQYF. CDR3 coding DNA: TGTGCCAGTAGTACCCCGACGACTAGCACAGATACGCAGTATTTT.

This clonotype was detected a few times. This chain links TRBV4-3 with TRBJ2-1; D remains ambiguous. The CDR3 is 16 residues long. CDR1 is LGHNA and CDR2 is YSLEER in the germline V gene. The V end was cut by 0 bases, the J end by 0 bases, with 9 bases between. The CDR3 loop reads CASSQDQASSYNEQFF. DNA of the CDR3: TGCGCCAGCAGCCAAGATCAGGCTAGCTCCTACAATGAGCAGTTCTTC.

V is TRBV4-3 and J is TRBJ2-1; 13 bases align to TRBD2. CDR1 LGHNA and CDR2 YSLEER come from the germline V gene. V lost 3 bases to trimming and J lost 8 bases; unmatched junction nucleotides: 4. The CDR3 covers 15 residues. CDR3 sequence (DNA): TGCGCCAGCAGCCAGGGGACTAGCGGGAACGATGAGCAGTTCTTC. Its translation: CASSQGTSGNDEQFF.

The CDR3 DNA is TGTGCCAGCAGCCTCGGATGGGGCTATGGCTACACCTTC. Amino acid sequence: CASSLGWGYGYTF. This rearrangement joins TRBV27 to TRBJ1-2, with D uncertain. Looked up from germline, CDR1 is MNHEY and CDR2 is SMNVEV (reference sequence). Trimming took 6 bases from V and 4 from J, leaving 12 bases between them. The CDR3 is 13 residues long.

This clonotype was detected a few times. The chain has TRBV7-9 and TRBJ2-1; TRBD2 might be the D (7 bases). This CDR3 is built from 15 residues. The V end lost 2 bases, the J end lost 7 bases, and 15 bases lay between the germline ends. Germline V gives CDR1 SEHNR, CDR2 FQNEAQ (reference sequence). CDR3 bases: TGTGCCAGCAGCTTAAAGGGGGGGCTAACAAATGAGCAGTTCTTC. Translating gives CASSLKGGLTNEQFF.

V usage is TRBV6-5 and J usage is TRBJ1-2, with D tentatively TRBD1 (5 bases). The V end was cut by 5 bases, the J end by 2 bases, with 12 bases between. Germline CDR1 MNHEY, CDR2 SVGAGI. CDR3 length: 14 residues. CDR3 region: CASSPSQGNYGYTF. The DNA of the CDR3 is TGTGCCAGCAGTCCCTCTCAGGGAAACTATGGCTACACCTTC.

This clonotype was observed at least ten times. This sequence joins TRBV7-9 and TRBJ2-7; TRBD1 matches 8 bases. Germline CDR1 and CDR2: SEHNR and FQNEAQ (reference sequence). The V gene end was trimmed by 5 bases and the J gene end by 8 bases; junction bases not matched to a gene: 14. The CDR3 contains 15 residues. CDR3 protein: CASSPPGTGTGQQYF. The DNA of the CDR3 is TGTGCCAGCAGCCCCCCCGGGACAGGTACGGGTCAGCAGTACTTC.

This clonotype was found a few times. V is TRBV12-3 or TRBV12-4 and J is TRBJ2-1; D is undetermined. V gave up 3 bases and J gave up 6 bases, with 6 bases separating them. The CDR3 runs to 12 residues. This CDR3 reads CASSLAVNEQFF. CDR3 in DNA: TGTGCCAGCAGTTTGGCCGTCAATGAGCAGTTCTTC.

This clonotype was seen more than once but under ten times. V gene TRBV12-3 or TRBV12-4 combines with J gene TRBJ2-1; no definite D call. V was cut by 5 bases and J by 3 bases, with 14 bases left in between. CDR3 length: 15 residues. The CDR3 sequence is CASSLLGVGYNEQFF. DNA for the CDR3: TGTGCCAGCAGTCTTCTAGGAGTCGGCTACAATGAGCAGTTCTTC.

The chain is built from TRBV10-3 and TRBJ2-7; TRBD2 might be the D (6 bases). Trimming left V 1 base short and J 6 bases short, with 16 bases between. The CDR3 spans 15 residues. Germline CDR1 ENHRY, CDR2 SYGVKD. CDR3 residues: CAISEFKAGIGEQYF. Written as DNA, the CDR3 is TGTGCCATCAGTGAGTTTAAGGCGGGAATAGGCGAGCAGTACTTC.

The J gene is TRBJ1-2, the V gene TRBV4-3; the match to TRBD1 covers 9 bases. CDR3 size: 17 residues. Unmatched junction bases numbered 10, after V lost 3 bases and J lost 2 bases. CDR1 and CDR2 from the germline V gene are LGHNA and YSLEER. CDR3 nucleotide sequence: TGCGCCAGCAGCCAGTCCCGGGACAGGGAGGTAAACTATGGCTACACCTTC. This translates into CASSQSRDREVNYGYTF.

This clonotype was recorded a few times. The CDR3 region has the DNA TGCAGTGCTAGTGGTCAGGGCGGATTCTATGGCTACACCTTC. It translates to CSASGQGGFYGYTF. The rearrangement uses TRBV20-1 and TRBJ1-2, with D possibly TRBD1 on 5 matching bases. This CDR3 has 14 amino acids. CDR1 and CDR2 from the germline V gene are DFQATT and SNEGSKA (reference sequence). V was pared by 3 bases and J by 4 bases, with 15 bases between.

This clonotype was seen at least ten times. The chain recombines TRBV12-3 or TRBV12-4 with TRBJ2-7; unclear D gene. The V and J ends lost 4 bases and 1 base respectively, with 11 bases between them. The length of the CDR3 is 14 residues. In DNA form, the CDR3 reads TGTGCCAGCAGTTCCACGGACGGTTCCTACGAGCAGTACTTC. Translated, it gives CASSSTDGSYEQYF.

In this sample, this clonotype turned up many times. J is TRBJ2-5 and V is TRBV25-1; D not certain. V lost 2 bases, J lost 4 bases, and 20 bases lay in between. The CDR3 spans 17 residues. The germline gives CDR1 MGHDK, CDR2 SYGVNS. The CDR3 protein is CASSETIDPLRRETQYF. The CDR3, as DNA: TGTGCCAGCAGTGAAACAATCGACCCACTTCGCAGAGAGACCCAGTACTTC.

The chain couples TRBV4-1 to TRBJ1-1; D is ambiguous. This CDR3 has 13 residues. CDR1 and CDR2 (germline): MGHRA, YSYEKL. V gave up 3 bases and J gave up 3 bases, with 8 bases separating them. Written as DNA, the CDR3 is TGCGCCAGCAGCCAGGGAAGGTACACTGAAGCTTTCTTT. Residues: CASSQGRYTEAFF.

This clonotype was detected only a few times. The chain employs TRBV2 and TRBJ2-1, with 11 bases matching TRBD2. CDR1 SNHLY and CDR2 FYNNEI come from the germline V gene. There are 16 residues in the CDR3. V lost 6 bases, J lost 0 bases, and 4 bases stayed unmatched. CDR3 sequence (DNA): TGTGCCAGCAGAGGGACTAGCGGTAGCTCCTACAATGAGCAGTTCTTC. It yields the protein CASRGTSGSSYNEQFF.

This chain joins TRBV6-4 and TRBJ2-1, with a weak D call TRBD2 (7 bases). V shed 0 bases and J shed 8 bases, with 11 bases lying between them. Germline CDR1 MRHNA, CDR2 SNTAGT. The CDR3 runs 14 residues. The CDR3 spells CASSDSGGGDEQFF. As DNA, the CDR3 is TGTGCCAGCAGTGACTCAGGGGGGGGAGATGAGCAGTTCTTC.

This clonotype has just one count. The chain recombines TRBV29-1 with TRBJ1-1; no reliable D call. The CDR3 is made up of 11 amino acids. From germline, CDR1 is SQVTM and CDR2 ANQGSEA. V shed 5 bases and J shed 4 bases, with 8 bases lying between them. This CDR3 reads CSVLIVTEAFF. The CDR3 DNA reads TGCAGCGTTCTAATAGTCACTGAAGCTTTCTTT.

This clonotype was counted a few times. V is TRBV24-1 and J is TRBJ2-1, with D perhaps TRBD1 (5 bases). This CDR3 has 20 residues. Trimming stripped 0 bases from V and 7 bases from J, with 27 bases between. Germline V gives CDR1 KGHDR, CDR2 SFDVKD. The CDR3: CATSDLRGGIDPLVGNEQFF. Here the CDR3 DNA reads TGTGCCACCAGTGATTTGAGGGGTGGAATAGACCCCCTCGTAGGGAATGAGCAGTTCTTC.

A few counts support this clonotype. Here the CDR3 DNA reads TGTGCCAGCAGTTACCCTGGACAGGCACAAGAGACCCAGTACTTC. Translating it yields CASSYPGQAQETQYF. V and J are TRBV6-1 and TRBJ2-5; TRBD1 aligns across 7 bases. V lost 5 bases to trimming and J lost 2 bases; unmatched junction nucleotides: 8. CDR3 length: 15 amino acids. Germline V CDR1 and CDR2: MNHNS, SASEGT.

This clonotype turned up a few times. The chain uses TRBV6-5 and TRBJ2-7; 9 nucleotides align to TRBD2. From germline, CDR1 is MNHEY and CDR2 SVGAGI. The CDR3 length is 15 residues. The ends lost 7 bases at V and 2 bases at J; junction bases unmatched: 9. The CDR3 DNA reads TGTGCCAGCACCTACGGGGCTAGCGGGACCTACGAGCAGTACTTC. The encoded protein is CASTYGASGTYEQYF.

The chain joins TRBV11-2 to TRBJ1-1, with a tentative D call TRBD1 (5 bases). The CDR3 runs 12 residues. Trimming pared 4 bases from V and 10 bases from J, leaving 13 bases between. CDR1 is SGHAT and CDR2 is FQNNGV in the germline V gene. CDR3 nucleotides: TGTGCCAGCAGCTACCCGGGACCTGCAGCTTTCTTT. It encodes CASSYPGPAAFF.

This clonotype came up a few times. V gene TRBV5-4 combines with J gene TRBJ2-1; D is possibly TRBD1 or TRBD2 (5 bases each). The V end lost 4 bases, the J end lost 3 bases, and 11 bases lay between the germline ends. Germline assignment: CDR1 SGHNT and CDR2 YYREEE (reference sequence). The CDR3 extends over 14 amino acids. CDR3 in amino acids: CASSNGAHYNEQFF. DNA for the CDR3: TGTGCCAGCAGCAACGGGGCCCACTACAATGAGCAGTTCTTC.

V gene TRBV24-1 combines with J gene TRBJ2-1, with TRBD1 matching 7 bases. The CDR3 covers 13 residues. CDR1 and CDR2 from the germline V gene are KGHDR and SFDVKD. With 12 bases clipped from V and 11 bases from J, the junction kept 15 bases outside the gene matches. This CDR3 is CALHWPTGVQQFF. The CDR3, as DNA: TGTGCCCTCCACTGGCCTACAGGGGTTCAGCAGTTCTTC.

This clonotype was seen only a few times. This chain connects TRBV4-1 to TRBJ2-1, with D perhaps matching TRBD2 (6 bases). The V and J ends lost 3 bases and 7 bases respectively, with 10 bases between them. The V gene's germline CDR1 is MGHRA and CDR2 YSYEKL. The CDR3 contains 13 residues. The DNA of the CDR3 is TGCGCCAGCAGCCATAGTGGAGGGAATGAGCAGTTCTTC. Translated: CASSHSGGNEQFF.

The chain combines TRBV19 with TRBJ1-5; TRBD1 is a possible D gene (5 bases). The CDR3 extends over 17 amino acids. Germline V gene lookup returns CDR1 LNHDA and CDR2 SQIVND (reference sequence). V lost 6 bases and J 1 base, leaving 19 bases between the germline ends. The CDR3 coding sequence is TGTGCCAGTAGGGAAGGGATTCCAGGGCAAAGCAATCAGCCCCAGCATTTT. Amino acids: CASREGIPGQSNQPQHF.

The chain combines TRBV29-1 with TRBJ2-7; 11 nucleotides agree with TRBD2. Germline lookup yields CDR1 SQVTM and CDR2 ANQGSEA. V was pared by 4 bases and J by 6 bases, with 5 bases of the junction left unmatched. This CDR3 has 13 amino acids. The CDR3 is CSVVAGGNLEQYF. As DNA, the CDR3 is TGCAGCGTTGTAGCGGGGGGGAACCTCGAGCAGTACTTC.

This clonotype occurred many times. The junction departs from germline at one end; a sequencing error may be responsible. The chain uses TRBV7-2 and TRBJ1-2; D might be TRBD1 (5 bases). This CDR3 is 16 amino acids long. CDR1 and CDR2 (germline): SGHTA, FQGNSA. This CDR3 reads CASSLGTDKGSRKLSF. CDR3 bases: TGTGCCAGCAGTCTCGGGACGGACAAAGGTTCTAGAAAACTTTCCTTC.

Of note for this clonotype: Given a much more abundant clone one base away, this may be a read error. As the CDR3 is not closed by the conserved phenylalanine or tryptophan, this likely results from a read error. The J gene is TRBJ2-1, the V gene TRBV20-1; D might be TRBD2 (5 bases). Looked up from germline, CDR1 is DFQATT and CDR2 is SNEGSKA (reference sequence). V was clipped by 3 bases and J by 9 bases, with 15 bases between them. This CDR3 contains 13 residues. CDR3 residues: CSASLAGVGEQFL. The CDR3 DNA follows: TGCAGTGCTAGCCTAGCAGGTGTGGGTGAGCAGTTCTTA.

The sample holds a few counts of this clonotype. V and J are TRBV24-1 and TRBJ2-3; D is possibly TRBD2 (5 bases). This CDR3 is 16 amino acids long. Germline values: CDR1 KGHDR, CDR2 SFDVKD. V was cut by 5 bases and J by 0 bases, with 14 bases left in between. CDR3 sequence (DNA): TGTGCCACCAGTGGTGGGAGTTATACTAGCACAGATACGCAGTATTTT. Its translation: CATSGGSYTSTDTQYF.